A single sample gave rise to the 8 T cell receptor beta chains below, sequenced in a study of blood T cell repertoires in COVID-19 (dated by TCRdb to 2018 to 2020). Libraries came from the immunoSEQ multiplex PCR assay. Entries here come from immuneACCESS through TCRdb and include only in-frame sequences with V and J called. Some clones fail to appear in such tables; in the studies checked, an unresolved V gene covers under half of the shortfall, and the cause of the remainder is unknown. This sample has roughly 140,000 clones in its table, and around four fifths of those were observed once. The ten largest clones add up to approximately 38% of the sample. Sequencing was done on a sample of peripheral blood. Receptor source: a human donor in a cohort sampled during active COVID-19.

The rearrangement links TRBV7-2 to TRBJ2-1; TRBD1 aligns across 10 bases. The germline V gene encodes CDR1 SGHTA and CDR2 FQGNSA. V dropped 10 bases and J dropped 9; count of bases not matched to a gene: 21. The CDR3 consists of 17 residues. The CDR3 DNA reads TGTGCCACCCGACCCGCCACACGGGGACAGGGGTTTGGTGAGCAGTTCTTC. Translating it yields CATRPATRGQGFGEQFF.

This clone was counted between two and nine times. The genes are TRBV5-8 and TRBJ1-2, with D maybe TRBD1 (5 bases). The CDR3 runs 14 residues. Trimming removed 1 base from V and 8 bases from J, with 15 bases in between. Germline V lookup: CDR1 SGHTS, CDR2 YDEGEE. CDR3 region: CASSLRSGAGGYTF. The CDR3, as DNA: TGTGCCAGCAGCTTGCGGAGCGGGGCGGGGGGCTACACCTTC.

The rearrangement joins TRBV6-5 to TRBJ2-3; 8 bases align to TRBD1. Per germline, CDR1 MNHEY and CDR2 SVGAGI. The CDR3 spans 15 residues. With 6 bases clipped from V and 2 bases from J, the junction kept 7 bases outside the gene matches. The CDR3 DNA reads TGTGCCAGCAGCTCCGGGACAGGCATCACAGATACGCAGTATTTT. Protein: CASSSGTGITDTQYF.

This chain links TRBV5-4 with TRBJ2-1; a weak D match, TRBD1 (7 bases). Germline CDR1 SGHNT, CDR2 YYREEE (reference sequence). The CDR3 is 12 amino acids. Trimming stripped 3 bases from V and 7 bases from J, with 8 bases between. CDR3 in amino acids: CASSSGGNEQFF. Written as DNA, the CDR3 is TGTGCCAGCAGCTCAGGGGGGAATGAGCAGTTCTTC.

The CDR3 DNA is TGTGCCAGCAGGCCCAGGCCGGCCGAGCCCCAGCATTTT. Encoded protein: CASRPRPAEPQHF. The rearrangement uses TRBV2 and TRBJ1-5, with D unclear. The V and J ends lost 6 bases and 8 bases respectively, with 14 bases between them. The CDR3 sequence is 13 residues long. CDR1 and CDR2 (germline): SNHLY, FYNNEI.

The CDR3 region is CASSLEGRKGNYGYTF. CDR3 DNA: TGTGCCAGCAGCTTGGAGGGGCGGAAGGGAAACTATGGCTACACCTTC. This rearrangement joins TRBV5-6 to TRBJ1-2; TRBD1 is a possible D gene (5 bases). V was shortened by 0 bases and J by 2 bases, with 14 bases between the two germline ends. Germline assignment: CDR1 SGHDT and CDR2 YYEEEE. The CDR3 length is 16 residues.

The chain employs TRBV13 and TRBJ1-4; D is possibly TRBD1 (5 bases). Per the germline V gene, CDR1 is PRHDT and CDR2 is FYEKMQ (reference sequence). V lost 2 bases and J 0 bases, leaving 7 bases between the germline ends. The CDR3 runs 15 residues. CDR3 sequence reads: CASSLWTPTNEKLFF. The DNA of the CDR3 is TGTGCCAGCAGCTTATGGACACCAACTAATGAAAAACTGTTTTTT. Based on the CDR3 plus reference TRBV13 and TRBJ1-4, the full variable domain is AAGVIQSPRHLIKEKRETATLKCYPIPRHDTVYWYQQGPGQDPQFLISFYEKMQSDKGSIPDRFSAQQFSDYHSELNMSSLELGDSALYFCASSLWTPTNEKLFFGSGTQLSVL.

Worth noting for this clone: Sequence at one end of the junction differs from germline and may be a read error. The chain couples TRBV6-1 to TRBJ2-7; possible D gene TRBD2, 6 bases. Germline V CDR1 and CDR2: MNHNS, SASEGT. The CDR3 sequence is 15 residues long. The CDR3 region is CASSERRETLLAEGF. CDR3 DNA sequence: TGTGCCAGCAGTGAAAGGAGGGAGACGTTATTGGCGGAGGGGTTC.